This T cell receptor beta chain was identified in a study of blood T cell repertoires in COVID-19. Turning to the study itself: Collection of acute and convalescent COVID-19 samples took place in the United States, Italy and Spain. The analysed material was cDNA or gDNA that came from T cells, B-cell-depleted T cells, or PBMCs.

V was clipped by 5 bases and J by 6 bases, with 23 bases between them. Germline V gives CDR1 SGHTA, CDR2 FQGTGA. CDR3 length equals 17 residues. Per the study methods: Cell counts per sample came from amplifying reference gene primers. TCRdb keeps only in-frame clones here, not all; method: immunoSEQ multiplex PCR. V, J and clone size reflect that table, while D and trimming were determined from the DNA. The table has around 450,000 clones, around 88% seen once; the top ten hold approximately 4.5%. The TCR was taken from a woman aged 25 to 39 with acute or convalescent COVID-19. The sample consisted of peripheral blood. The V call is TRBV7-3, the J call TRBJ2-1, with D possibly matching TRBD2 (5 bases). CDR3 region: CASSPSLGGIRPNEQFF. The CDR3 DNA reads TGTGCCAGCAGCCCTTCACTCGGAGGAATACGACCCAATGAGCAGTTCTTC.